Below, 5 T cell receptor beta chains from the same sample are listed, as sequenced in a study of blood T cells in healthy people across ages. Combining a sample-barcoded 5' primer with a J-beta primer mix, a second PCR ran for roughly 7 to 12 cycles. TCRdb called the 5' RACE reads again in MiXCR, with one record for every CDR3 protein. Among almost 800,000 distinct CDR3 sequences listed, over 45% were seen once. Sequenced input: blood. The receptors come from a man aged 25 to 40 in good health.

This clonotype was found a few times. The chain recombines TRBV4-2 with TRBJ2-5; the D call may be TRBD1 or TRBD2 (5 bases each). This CDR3 has 14 amino acids. The germline V gene encodes CDR1 LGHNA and CDR2 YNFKEQ. Trimming stripped 0 bases from V and 12 bases from J, with 17 bases between. The CDR3 DNA reads as TGTGCCAGCAGCCAAGATAAGGTCGGGACCTCTAAGTACTTC. It specifies CASSQDKVGTSKYF.

The J gene is TRBJ1-1, the V gene TRBV21-1; the table's D gene call, TRBD1, was not cross checked with the DNA. TRBV21-1 is assigned pseudogene status. The CDR3 consists of 17 residues. Here the CDR3 DNA reads TGTGCCAGCAGCAACCCTCCAGGGGTCCTTTCGGACACTGAAGCTTTCTTT. This gives the protein CASSNPPGVLSDTEAFF.

V and J are TRBV6-5 and TRBJ1-2; D is unclear. Deletions cut 11 bases from V and 3 bases from J, with 25 bases between. The CDR3 has 16 residues. Germline V lookup: CDR1 MNHEY, CDR2 SVGAGI. The CDR3 nucleotides are TGTGCCGGCACCTTGACCGGAGCCGACGGGCACTATGGCTACACCTTC. It is translated as CAGTLTGADGHYGYTF.

J is TRBJ2-3 and V is TRBV24-1; no reliable D call. This CDR3 region has 17 residues. V lost 4 bases and J lost 4, with 20 bases in between. CDR1 KGHDR and CDR2 SFDVKD come from the germline V gene. DNA of the CDR3: TGTGCCACCAGTGACCGAAGACCCAACGCCGGCCCAGATACGCAGTATTTT. Translating gives CATSDRRPNAGPDTQYF.

The chain combines TRBV21-1 with TRBJ2-7. TRBV21-1 is given as a pseudogene. The CDR3 consists of 14 residues. CDR3 loop: CASSNVQEAYEQYF. The CDR3 nucleotides are TGTGCCAGCAGCAATGTACAGGAGGCCTACGAGCAGTACTTC.